Following are 22 T cell receptor beta chains from one sample sequenced in a study of CXCR3-negative and CXCR3-positive naive CD8 T cells (dated by TCRdb to between 2017 and 2020). The data were produced on a NextSeq 550. The Human TCR Profiling Kit (MiLaboratory) was used to make UMI-labeled 5' RACE TRB cDNA libraries. TCRdb reprocessed the sequencing reads and holds a single record per CDR3 protein sequence, with no DNA. For this sample, the table gives about 41,000 distinct CDR3 sequences. Clones ranked in the top ten supply around 1.9% of the sample. Specimen: naive CXCR3- CD8+ T cells from blood. The sample's cell subset or site label, decoded: CD45RO-CCR7+CD27+CD95- naive CD8+ T cells lacking CXCR3 (TNR3-). The receptors were sampled from a human donor in good health. Some clones in this sample may be carry-over from other donors' samples.

The J gene is TRBJ2-6, the V gene TRBV7-3; TCRdb outputs TRBD1, but without DNA this stays unchecked. Germline V CDR1 and CDR2: SGHTA, FQGTGA. The CDR3 contains 15 residues. CDR3: CASSLTAGGANVLTF.

By frequency, this clonotype registers medium-sized. The chain joins TRBV14 to TRBJ2-7. The length of the CDR3 is 12 residues. CDR1 SGHDN and CDR2 FVKESK come from the germline V gene. This CDR3 reads CASSFATYEQYF.

V gene TRBV9 combines with J gene TRBJ2-1; lacking DNA, the TRBD2 call made by TCRdb goes unchecked. The CDR3 contains 11 residues. Germline loops: CDR1 SGDLS, CDR2 YYNGEE. CDR3: CASSPGLEQFF.

This chain uses TRBV27 with TRBJ2-7; TCRdb returns TRBD1, unconfirmable since there is no DNA. The CDR3 runs 16 residues. CDR1 MNHEY and CDR2 SMNVEV come from the germline V gene (reference sequence). CDR3 amino acids: CASSAAGTGMTYEQYF.

This rearrangement joins TRBV29-1 to TRBJ2-3; the D call of TRBD2 rests on TCRdb alone, since no DNA is present to check it. CDR1 is SQVTM, CDR2 ANQGSEA, per germline. The CDR3 covers 16 residues. The CDR3 loop is CSVEEGLQGFTDTQYF.

The chain combines TRBV6-2 or TRBV6-3 with TRBJ2-1; the D call of TRBD1 rests on TCRdb alone, since no DNA is present to check it. Germline V CDR1 and CDR2: MNHEY, SVGEGT. There are 15 residues in the CDR3. The CDR3 sequence is CASTHLGTGYNEQFF.

The J gene is TRBJ2-5, the V gene TRBV12-3 or TRBV12-4. This CDR3 contains 14 residues. CDR3 loop: CASSPNTYGVTQYF.

The rearrangement links TRBV20-1 to TRBJ1-2; TCRdb's D call, TRBD1, is unchecked because there is no DNA. The CDR3 is 13 residues long. CDR1 is DFQATT, CDR2 SNEGSKA, per germline (reference sequence). CDR3: CSARDGERGGYTF.

The chain has TRBV29-1 and TRBJ1-1; there is no DNA to check the TCRdb D call of TRBD1. Germline V gene data show CDR1 as SQVTM and CDR2 as ANQGSEA. The CDR3 runs 15 residues. The CDR3 protein is CSVEIQGRMNTEAFF.

The rearrangement joins TRBV4-2 to TRBJ2-7; TCRdb names TRBD2, which stays unverified in the absence of DNA. The CDR3 runs 17 residues. Germline lookup yields CDR1 LGHNA and CDR2 YNFKEQ. CDR3 in amino acids: CASSQESSGGRSYEQYF.

The rearrangement links TRBV29-1 to TRBJ2-7; TCRdb indicates TRBD2, and absent DNA this call remains unverified. There are 14 residues in the CDR3. The germline V gene encodes CDR1 SQVTM and CDR2 ANQGSEA. CDR3 loop: CSVERGLNSYEQYF.

J is TRBJ1-2 and V is TRBV5-5; without DNA, the TCRdb call of TRBD1 cannot be checked. This CDR3 spans 14 amino acids. Germline CDR1 reads SGHKS; CDR2 reads YYEKEE (reference sequence). CDR3 amino acids: CASSYGQANYGYTF.

This chain joins TRBV3-1 and TRBJ2-1; as DNA is missing, the TRBD1 call by TCRdb cannot be tested. Germline-derived CDR1 and CDR2 are LGHDT and YNNKEL (reference sequence). This CDR3 contains 15 residues. CDR3 sequence reads: CASSLPGGGNNEQFF.

The chain employs TRBV4-3 and TRBJ2-7. This CDR3 spans 15 amino acids. Looked up from germline, CDR1 is LGHNA and CDR2 is YSLEER. CDR3 residues: CASSQGPVSSYEQYF.

The chain links TRBV12-3 or TRBV12-4 to TRBJ2-3; TCRdb picks TRBD1, but there is no DNA to check that call. This CDR3 comprises 16 residues. CDR3 loop: CASSSPAGIQADTQYF.

V gene TRBV20-1 combines with J gene TRBJ2-3. The CDR3 is 13 amino acids. Germline V lookup: CDR1 DFQATT, CDR2 SNEGSKA (reference sequence). The CDR3 loop is CSARFVDSHTQYF.

The chain combines TRBV29-1 with TRBJ2-7. Per the germline V gene, CDR1 is SQVTM and CDR2 is ANQGSEA. This CDR3 has 11 amino acids. This chain's CDR3 is CSVEENYEQYF.

J is TRBJ2-7 and V is TRBV20-1. CDR1 DFQATT and CDR2 SNEGSKA come from the germline V gene (reference sequence). The CDR3 is 14 residues long. The CDR3 here is CSARVVDSSYEQYF.

The chain has TRBV29-1 and TRBJ1-2; TCRdb's assignment of TRBD1 cannot be checked, as there is no DNA. CDR3 length equals 12 residues. From germline, CDR1 is SQVTM and CDR2 ANQGSEA. Here the CDR3 reads CSVVGWQGGYTF.

The chain has TRBV6-5 and TRBJ2-3; TCRdb indicates TRBD2, and absent DNA this call remains unverified. This CDR3 spans 15 amino acids. The germline gives CDR1 MNHEY, CDR2 SVGAGI. The CDR3 sequence is CASSSSGGVTDTQYF.

This rearrangement joins TRBV28 to TRBJ2-3; TCRdb picks TRBD2, but there is no DNA to check that call. Per the germline V gene, CDR1 is MDHEN and CDR2 is SYDVKM. The CDR3 extends over 18 amino acids. CDR3 protein: CASSSSPGLAGVRDTQYF.

This chain joins TRBV2 and TRBJ2-7; the D call of TRBD2 rests on TCRdb alone, since no DNA is present to check it. The CDR3 runs 16 residues. The germline CDR1 and CDR2 sequences are SNHLY and FYNNEI. CDR3 protein: CASSDPTSGKSYEQYF.